This passage covers 32 T cell receptor beta chains from one sample sequenced in a study of T cell responses to AZD1222 COVID-19 vaccine. Assay: immunoSEQ multiplex PCR; the TCRdb copy retains only in-frame clones and omits some. The sample includes roughly 140,000 clones, 85% to 95% of them seen just once. The material sequenced was peripheral blood, taken on day 0 of AZD1222 vaccination. The receptors derive from an adult in good health.

This clone was found once. The rearrangement uses TRBV5-5 and TRBJ2-5; possibly TRBD1 for D (5 bases). Per the germline V gene, CDR1 is SGHKS and CDR2 is YYEKEE (reference sequence). The CDR3 contains 14 residues. V was shortened by 3 bases and J by 5 bases, with 14 bases between the two germline ends. CDR3 amino acids: CASSSQGAGETQYF. For the CDR3, the DNA is TGTGCCAGCAGCTCCCAAGGGGCCGGGGAGACCCAGTACTTC. The full variable domain, in which reference TRBV5-5 and TRBJ2-5 provide the parts outside the CDR3, is DAGVTQSPTHLIKTRGQQVTLRCSPISGHKSVSWYQQVLGQGPQFIFQYYEKEERGRGNFPDRFSARQFPNYSSELNVNALLLGDSALYLCASSSQGAGETQYFGPGTRLLVL.

The chain links TRBV3-1 (or the pseudogene TRBV3-2) to TRBJ2-1; D is uncertain. Deletions cut 0 bases from V and 7 bases from J, with 13 bases between. CDR3 size: 15 residues. The germline gives CDR1 LGHDT, CDR2 YNNKEL (reference sequence). The CDR3 DNA is TGTGCCAGCAGCCAAGACATAAGGTACTCTAATGAGCAGTTCTTC. Translating it yields CASSQDIRYSNEQFF.

This clone was seen once. The V call is TRBV29-1, the J call TRBJ1-2; 7 nucleotides agree with TRBD1. V shed 7 bases, J shed 2 bases, and the junction held 10 bases outside the gene matches. The V gene's germline CDR1 is SQVTM and CDR2 ANQGSEA. The CDR3 runs 14 residues. CDR3 DNA: TGCAGCGCCGATTCAGGGGGGGCCAACTATGGCTACACCTTC. Its translation is CSADSGGANYGYTF. The variable domain in full, completed from reference TRBV29-1 and TRBJ1-2, reads SAVISQKPSRDICQRGTSLTIQCQVDSQVTMMFWYRQQPGQSLTLIATANQGSEATYESGFVIDKFPISRPNLTFSTLTVSNMSPEDSSIYLCSADSGGANYGYTFGSGTRLTVV.

The rearrangement links TRBV2 to TRBJ1-4; TRBD1 aligns across 7 bases. The CDR3 covers 20 residues. J lost 7 bases, V lost 0 bases, and 20 bases had no gene match. Germline V gene lookup returns CDR1 SNHLY and CDR2 FYNNEI. CDR3 sequence reads: CASSEALHRGPNLVGEKLFF. In DNA, the CDR3 is TGTGCCAGCAGTGAAGCCTTACACAGGGGCCCCAATTTAGTGGGTGAAAAACTGTTTTTT.

The sample holds one count of this clone. The chain uses TRBV5-1 and TRBJ1-6, with 7 nucleotides matching TRBD1. Looked up from germline, CDR1 is SGHRS and CDR2 is YFSETQ. This CDR3 comprises 15 residues. Trimming at V came to 4 bases and at J to 6 bases, leaving 7 bases not matched to a gene. Here the CDR3 DNA reads TGCGCCAGCAGCGCCTGGACAGGACTTAATTCACCCCTCCACTTT. Amino acid sequence: CASSAWTGLNSPLHF.

The chain is built from TRBV5-1 and TRBJ2-3, with 7 bases matching TRBD1. This CDR3 has 14 residues. The ends lost 1 base at V and 8 bases at J; junction bases unmatched: 7. CDR1 is SGHRS and CDR2 is YFSETQ in the germline V gene. CDR3 in amino acids: CASSLNRGEGTQYF. The CDR3 coding sequence is TGCGCCAGCAGCTTGAACAGGGGCGAGGGTACGCAGTATTTT.

This chain connects TRBV4-1 to TRBJ2-5; 7 nucleotides match TRBD2. The germline gives CDR1 MGHRA, CDR2 YSYEKL. The CDR3 loop spans 17 amino acids. V was clipped by 1 base and J by 1 base; unmatched bases: 9. CDR3 nucleotides: TGCGCCAGCAGCCAAGGGGGTATTGGGAGGGCCCAAGAGACCCAGTACTTC. This sequence encodes CASSQGGIGRAQETQYF.

The chain has TRBV5-4 and TRBJ2-3; 8 nucleotides line up with TRBD2. With 2 bases clipped from V and 1 base from J, the junction kept 6 bases outside the gene matches. The CDR3 is made up of 16 amino acids. Germline CDR1 reads SGHNT; CDR2 reads YYREEE (reference sequence). The CDR3 is CASSLGTGGGTDTQYF. CDR3 sequence (DNA): TGTGCCAGCAGCTTAGGCACGGGGGGGGGCACAGATACGCAGTATTTT. The full variable domain, with the rest looked up from reference TRBV5-4 and TRBJ2-3, is ETGVTQSPTHLIKTRGQQVTLRCSSQSGHNTVSWYQQALGQGPQFIFQYYREEENGRGNFPPRFSGLQFPNYSSELNVNALELDDSALYLCASSLGTGGGTDTQYFGPGTRLTVL.

The V and J genes are TRBV2 and TRBJ1-3; D perhaps matches TRBD1 (5 bases). In germline, CDR1 is SNHLY, CDR2 FYNNEI. The CDR3 runs to 13 residues. Between the trimmed V and J ends, which lost 7 bases and 8 bases, there was a span of 15 bases. CDR3 nucleotide sequence: TGTGCCAGCACTGGCAGTCGGGGGTACACCATATATTTT. Protein product: CASTGSRGYTIYF. The full variable domain, completed using reference TRBV2 and TRBJ1-3, is EPEVTQTPSHQVTQMGQEVILRCVPISNHLYFYWYRQILGQKVEFLVSFYNNEISEKSEIFDDQFSVERPDGSNFTLKIRSTKLEDSAMYFCASTGSRGYTIYFGEGSWLTVV.

The rearrangement uses TRBV5-7 and TRBJ1-5; D gene unclear. TRBV5-7 belongs to the ORF category, with a function that is uncertain. This CDR3 has 15 amino acids. Trimming cost V 1 base and J 7 bases, with 15 bases left between them. The CDR3 sequence: CASSLSFMSAQPQHF. The CDR3 nucleotides are TGTGCCAGCAGCTTGAGCTTTATGTCTGCCCAGCCCCAGCATTTT.

The V call is TRBV2, the J call TRBJ1-5; no clear D gene. The CDR3 sequence is 12 residues long. CDR1 and CDR2 from the germline V gene are SNHLY and FYNNEI. Between the trimmed V and J ends, which lost 6 bases and 4 bases, there was a span of 7 bases. The CDR3: CASRSGNQPQHF. CDR3 nucleotide sequence: TGTGCCAGCAGGTCGGGTAATCAGCCCCAGCATTTT.

The chain joins TRBV10-3 to TRBJ2-1, with TRBD1 identical over 7 bases. CDR1 and CDR2 (germline): ENHRY, SYGVKD. Losses at the gene ends were 11 bases for V and 0 bases for J; bases not matched to a gene: 10. This CDR3 region has 15 residues. The CDR3 nucleotides read TGTGCCTCCAGAGGGGGACAGAACTCCTACAATGAGCAGTTCTTC. Translated, it gives CASRGGQNSYNEQFF.

The rearrangement links TRBV6-5 to TRBJ1-6; no firm D call. CDR3 length: 13 amino acids. The V gene lost 2 bases and the J gene lost 5 bases, with 4 bases spanning the gap. CDR1 and CDR2 from the germline V gene are MNHEY and SVGAGI. The CDR3 bases are TGTGCCAGCAGTTACGGCAATAATTCACCCCTCCACTTT. As protein: CASSYGNNSPLHF.

V usage is TRBV3-1 (or the pseudogene TRBV3-2) and J usage is TRBJ2-3; D is unresolved. CDR1 is LGHDT, CDR2 YNNKEL, per germline (reference sequence). The V and J ends lost 0 bases and 2 bases respectively, with 9 bases between them. The CDR3 has 15 residues. CDR3 DNA sequence: TGTGCCAGCAGCCAAGATAGGGATTTCACAGATACGCAGTATTTT. Its protein is CASSQDRDFTDTQYF.

In the case of this clone: The junction differs from germline at one of its ends, possibly a read error. The rearrangement links TRBV4-2 to TRBJ1-2; 8 bases agree with TRBD1. CDR1 LGHNA and CDR2 YNFKEQ come from the germline V gene. There are 16 residues in the CDR3. The CDR3 DNA sequence: TGTGCCAGCAGTCAAGAGCAGGGGGCGGCTAACTATGGCTACACCTTC. Protein: CASSQEQGAANYGYTF.

V and J are TRBV5-6 and TRBJ1-6, with D uncertain. The germline V gene has CDR1 SGHDT and CDR2 YYEEEE. The CDR3 has 14 amino acids. V was trimmed by 0 bases and J by 7 bases, leaving 8 bases between them. The CDR3 loop reads CASSLGQTNSPLHF. In nucleotides, the CDR3 is TGTGCCAGCAGCTTGGGGCAGACGAATTCACCCCTCCACTTT.

This clone was seen only once. The V and J genes are TRBV3-1 (or the pseudogene TRBV3-2) and TRBJ1-1; D uncertain. With 2 bases removed from V and 2 bases from J, the gap between germline ends came to 12 bases. Germline V lookup: CDR1 LGHDT, CDR2 YNNKEL (reference sequence). The CDR3 is 15 residues long. The CDR3 nucleotides are TGTGCCAGCAGCCAACGTGGGCCGGCCAACACTGAAGCTTTCTTT. This sequence encodes CASSQRGPANTEAFF.

The chain uses TRBV18 and TRBJ2-3; 9 nucleotides line up with TRBD1. The CDR3 is 14 amino acids. The J segment lost 4 bases and the V segment lost 4 bases, leaving 3 bases of the junction unmatched. Germline CDR1 reads KGHSH; CDR2 reads LQKENI. CDR3 nucleotides: TGTGCCAGCTCACGGGACAGGGCCCCAGATACGCAGTATTTT. This translates into CASSRDRAPDTQYF.

A remark on this clone: The junction differs from germline at one of its ends, possibly a read error. The same CDR3 also results from other DNA sequences found in this sample. The chain carries TRBV2 and TRBJ1-2; D gene ambiguous. This CDR3 contains 13 residues. From germline, CDR1 is SNHLY and CDR2 FYNNEI. The CDR3 is CASISPRDYGYTF. The DNA for the CDR3 is TGCGCCAGCATCAGCCCCAGAGACTATGGCTACACCTTC.

The chain combines TRBV2 with TRBJ1-1; TRBD1 is a possible D gene (5 bases). The CDR3 is 12 residues long. Trimming took off 5 bases at V and 6 bases at J, with 10 bases between the two ends. Per the germline V gene, CDR1 is SNHLY and CDR2 is FYNNEI. CDR3 DNA sequence: TGTGCCAGCAGTCTTCAGGGTTCTGAAGCTTTCTTT. The encoded protein is CASSLQGSEAFF.

The chain combines TRBV5-1 with TRBJ2-3; 7 bases fit TRBD1. J was trimmed by 0 bases and V by 5 bases; bases with no gene match: 6. Germline V CDR1 and CDR2: SGHRS, YFSETQ. The CDR3 is made up of 15 amino acids. The CDR3 DNA reads TGCGCCAGCAGGGGACAGCCAACTAGCACAGATACGCAGTATTTT. Encoded protein: CASRGQPTSTDTQYF.

J is TRBJ2-7 and V is TRBV5-1; D is perhaps TRBD1 (6 bases). CDR1 is SGHRS and CDR2 is YFSETQ in the germline V gene. V was cut by 4 bases and J by 0 bases, with 14 bases left in between. The CDR3 is 15 residues long. The CDR3 DNA is TGCGCCAGCAGCCTCGACAGGTCCAGCTCCTACGAGCAGTACTTC. Translating gives CASSLDRSSSYEQYF. Full variable domain (rest looked up from reference TRBV5-1 and TRBJ2-7): KAGVTQTPRYLIKTRGQQVTLSCSPISGHRSVSWYQQTPGQGLQFLFEYFSETQRNKGNFPGRFSGRQFSNSRSEMNVSTLELGDSALYLCASSLDRSSSYEQYFGPGTRLTVT.

The chain uses TRBV13 and TRBJ2-7; TRBD2 is a possible D gene (5 bases). Germline values: CDR1 PRHDT, CDR2 FYEKMQ (reference sequence). Trimming cost V 5 bases and J 4 bases, with 21 bases left between them. CDR3 length: 16 amino acids. The CDR3 reads CASSPSSLTSRYEQYF. The CDR3 nucleotides are TGTGCCAGCAGCCCAAGTTCCCTTACTAGTCGGTACGAGCAGTACTTC.

The V and J genes are TRBV27 and TRBJ1-2; TRBD1 matches 12 bases. Germline V gene lookup returns CDR1 MNHEY and CDR2 SMNVEV (reference sequence). The V and J ends lost 5 bases and 7 bases, in that order; junction bases with no gene match: 8. The CDR3 is 15 residues long. DNA of the CDR3: TGTGCCAGCAGTGAGCGGGACAGGGGGCGAATTGGCTACACCTTC. Its translation: CASSERDRGRIGYTF.

The gene calls are TRBV5-5 and TRBJ1-2; D gene uncertain. The CDR3 extends over 17 amino acids. Trimming pared 0 bases from V and 0 bases from J, leaving 15 bases between. Germline V gene sequence: CDR1 SGHKS, CDR2 YYEKEE (reference sequence). The CDR3 nucleotides are TGTGCCAGCAGCTTGGGGGGTAGGGTACCGGCTAACTATGGCTACACCTTC. Protein: CASSLGGRVPANYGYTF.

The chain recombines TRBV19 with TRBJ1-1; 9 nucleotides match TRBD1. CDR1 is LNHDA and CDR2 is SQIVND in the germline V gene (reference sequence). This CDR3 has 14 residues. The V segment lost 6 bases and the J segment 4 bases; nucleotides outside the gene matches: 6. As DNA, the CDR3 is TGTGCCAGTAGATGGAGGGGACAGGGCACTGAAGCTTTCTTT. It specifies CASRWRGQGTEAFF.

V and J are TRBV6-5 and TRBJ2-3; 8 bases agree with TRBD1. With 6 bases clipped from V and 5 bases from J, the junction kept 10 bases outside the gene matches. The CDR3 totals 15 residues. Germline V gene sequence: CDR1 MNHEY, CDR2 SVGAGI. CDR3 amino acids: CASSSPGGMEDTQYF. The CDR3 DNA is TGTGCCAGCAGCTCTCCAGGGGGCATGGAAGATACGCAGTATTTT.

The rearrangement uses TRBV24-1 and TRBJ1-2, with 8 bases lining up with TRBD1. This CDR3 region has 19 residues. CDR1 and CDR2 (germline): KGHDR, SFDVKD. The junction had 12 bases not matched to a gene; V was cut back by 0 bases and J by 1 base. DNA of the CDR3: TGTGCCACCAGTGATTTGTTCACGGGACAGGAGTTTGGTAACTATGGCTACACCTTC. Its protein is CATSDLFTGQEFGNYGYTF.

The chain has TRBV7-3 and TRBJ2-1; the D gene could be TRBD1 or TRBD2 (6 bases each). Germline-derived CDR1 and CDR2 are SGHTA and FQGTGA. The CDR3 length is 18 residues. The germline V and J ends were trimmed by 3 bases and 9 bases, with 27 bases remaining between them. CDR3 amino acids: CASSFLLRGRQEGFEQFF. The DNA of the CDR3 is TGTGCCAGCAGCTTTCTCCTCCGGGGGAGACAGGAGGGGTTTGAGCAGTTCTTC.

This clone turned up a few times. The chain has TRBV6-5 and TRBJ1-1; maybe TRBD1 (6 bases). CDR1 is MNHEY, CDR2 SVGAGI, per germline. There are 15 residues in the CDR3. V dropped 3 bases and J dropped 5 bases, with 16 bases sitting between them. Here the CDR3 DNA reads TGTGCCAGCAGTTATTCCGGGACACTGGGGACTGAAGCTTTCTTT. Amino acid sequence: CASSYSGTLGTEAFF.

The rearrangement links TRBV12-3 or TRBV12-4 to TRBJ1-5, with TRBD1 as a possible D gene (5 bases). V was clipped by 8 bases and J by 4 bases, with 12 bases between them. CDR3 length equals 13 residues. CDR3 protein: CASVPGRNQPQHF. The CDR3 nucleotides are TGTGCCAGCGTGCCGGGGCGGAATCAGCCCCAGCATTTT.

The chain has TRBV7-3 and TRBJ2-3, with no clear D. The V and J ends lost 5 bases and 3 bases respectively, with 12 bases between them. Germline loops: CDR1 SGHTA, CDR2 FQGTGA. The CDR3 has 14 amino acids. The CDR3: CASSPPGLTDTQYF. The CDR3 coding sequence is TGTGCCAGCAGCCCCCCGGGCCTTACAGATACGCAGTATTTT.